A selection of T cell receptor beta chains follows, all from one sample in a study of metastatic and nonmetastatic thyroid tumors. With MiXCR, TCRdb called clones anew from the PCR reads. The sample yields over 30,000 clones, about a fifth seen once. Sequenced sample: tumor tissue. These receptor sequences come from a male donor with papillary thyroid cancer or a benign thyroid nodule (not recorded which). Some clones in this sample may be carry-over from other donors' samples. Each CDR3 is given with its conserved first and last residue. A D gene is named only where the DNA matches it firmly. Clone size is not always given. Where it is, it says once, few, many or a class for expanded clones.

TRBJ2-1 - TRBV11-2 - TGTGCCAGCAGCTTAGAGGGCGGTAGGGCCAATGAGCAGTTCTTT CASSLEGGRANEQFF
TRBJ1-3 many TRBV3-1 - TGTGCCAGCAGCCAAGAAATCTCAGAGACTCCCGGAAACACCATATATTTT CASSQEISETPGNTIYF
TRBJ2-7 - TRBV12-3/TRBV12-4 - TGTTCCAGCAGCAGTATCGGGAGAGGTTCCGAGCAGTACTTC CSSSSIGRGSEQYF
TRBJ2-5 many TRBV5-6 TRBD1 TGTGCCAGCAGACTGACAGGGCTAGAGACCCAGTACTTC CASRLTGLETQYF
TRBJ2-4 many TRBV30 - TGTGCCTGGAGTAACCTAGCCAAAAACATTCAGTACTTC CAWSNLAKNIQYF
TRBJ1-5 few TRBV4-1 - TGCGCCAGCAGCCAAACCCCCCCGGGGCGCAATCAGCCCCAGCACTTT CASSQTPPGRNQPQHF
TRBJ2-5 many TRBV2 TRBD1 TGTGCCAGCAGTGAGGGACAGGGTCCTGCTAGGGAGACCCAGTACTTC CASSEGQGPARETQYF
TRBJ1-5 many TRBV6-2/TRBV6-3 - TGTGCCAGCGGTAGAAGGCAGGGCAATGGACAGCCCCAGCATTTT CASGRRQGNGQPQHF
TRBJ2-7 medium-sized TRBV28 TRBD2 TGTGCCAGCAGTTTCCGGCGGGAGATCTACCACGAGCAGTACTTC CASSFRREIYHEQYF
TRBJ2-3 many TRBV20-1 - TGCAGTGGAACTCAGGGAAACCCCACAGATACGCAGTATTTT CSGTQGNPTDTQYF
TRBJ1-5 once TRBV20-1 - TGCAGTGCTAGCCGGGACCCCAATCAGCCCCAGCATTTT CSASRDPNQPQHF
TRBJ1-4 many TRBV7-2 - TGTGCCAGCAGCTTAGGGGGCGGGGGTGAAAAACTGTTTTTT CASSLGGGGEKLFF
TRBJ1-1 large TRBV12-3/TRBV12-4 - TGTGCCAGCAGTTCACAGAGAAAAGCTTTCTTT CASSSQRKAFF
TRBJ2-7 many TRBV5-4 - TGTGCCAGCAGCTTGGGTAACTACGAGCAGTACTTC CASSLGNYEQYF
TRBJ2-2 many TRBV6-1 - TGTGCCAGCACAAGGTTCACCGGGGAGCTGTTTTTT CASTRFTGELFF
TRBJ2-1 many TRBV11-2 - TGTGCCAGCAGTGGGGCCTACAATGAGCAGTTCTTC CASSGAYNEQFF
TRBJ2-1 - TRBV7-6 - TGTGCCAGCAGCTTAGACAGCGGTACTTACAATGAGCAGTTCTTC CASSLDSGTYNEQFF
TRBJ2-7 - TRBV28 TRBD2 TGTGCCAGCAGGACTAGCGGGGCCTACGAGCAGTACTTC CASRTSGAYEQYF
TRBJ2-5 medium-sized TRBV6-2/TRBV6-3 - TGTGCCAGCAGTTACTCCAGGGGTTTCCTAGAGACCCAGTACTTC CASSYSRGFLETQYF
TRBJ2-7 many TRBV7-2 TRBD2 TGTGCCAGCAGCCCTGGCGGTAGCGGGACTCGGGAGCAGTACTTC CASSPGGSGTREQYF
TRBJ1-6 few TRBV6-1 - TGTGCCAGCATCCAGAATTCACCCCTCCACTTT CASIQNSPLHF
TRBJ2-7 few TRBV27 - TGTGCCAGCAGTCTCTCAGGGACACGGCCCTACGAGCAGTACTTC CASSLSGTRPYEQYF
TRBJ1-1 many TRBV2 - TGTGCCAGCAGGGGAGATACTGAAGCTTTCTTT CASRGDTEAFF
TRBJ1-5 many TRBV7-2 - TGTGCCAGCAGCTTCACAGGCCAGGTAGAGCCCCAGCATTTT CASSFTGQVEPQHF
TRBJ1-1 - TRBV30 - TGTGCCTGGCGTGGCCAGGGACGGAACACTGAAGCTTTCTTT CAWRGQGRNTEAFF
TRBJ2-7 many TRBV10-3 - TGTGCCATCAGTAACGGGCTTCTAGGTGAGCAGTACTTC CAISNGLLGEQYF
TRBJ2-3 few TRBV28 - TGTGCCAGCACCCCCCGGTACAGGGTATCAGATACTCAGTATTTT CASTPRYRVSDTQYF
TRBJ2-1 many TRBV20-1 TRBD2 TGCAGTGCTAAAGGACTAGCGGGAATAATTGAGCAGTTCTTC CSAKGLAGIIEQFF
TRBJ1-3 - TRBV12-3/TRBV12-4 - TGTGCCAGCAGTTTAGGAGGGCCTGGAAACACCATATATTTT CASSLGGPGNTIYF